A single sample is the source of the 32 T cell receptor beta chains below, sequenced in a study of beta chain features in type 1 diabetes. Antigen specificity for these receptors is unknown. Overall study results and limits: Shorter TCRB CDR3s, moderately but significantly so, marked every one of the four CD4+ subsets in Type 1 diabetes patients.

Isolated RNA was reverse transcribed in full, so expressed TCRB transcripts were sequenced. The method was immunoSEQ multiplex PCR; TCRdb's version includes in-frame clones alone and lacks a portion of them. The sample lists over 200,000 clones, about 11% seen once, with 0.017% in the top ten. The sequencing sample was made of naive CD4+ T cells from blood. These receptors were obtained from a man in his thirties or forties with type 1 diabetes.

This clone was recorded a few times. The chain joins TRBV29-1 to TRBJ1-1; no firm D call. The CDR3 runs to 12 residues. Looked up from germline, CDR1 is SQVTM and CDR2 is ANQGSEA. V was cut by 4 bases and J by 0 bases, with 6 bases left in between. The chain's CDR3 is CSVARLNTEAFF. DNA for the CDR3: TGCAGCGTTGCTAGGCTGAACACTGAAGCTTTCTTT.

This clone was detected only a few times. This chain uses TRBV5-1 with TRBJ1-3; perhaps TRBD1 as D (6 bases). Germline-derived CDR1 and CDR2 are SGHRS and YFSETQ. CDR3 length: 13 amino acids. V was trimmed by 7 bases and J by 4 bases, leaving 12 bases between them. DNA of the CDR3: TGCGCCAGCCAGCCGGGGACAGGAAACACCATATATTTT. Translating it yields CASQPGTGNTIYF.

The rearrangement uses TRBV19 and TRBJ2-2; TRBD2 agrees at 7 bases. CDR3 length: 13 residues. With V trimmed by 9 bases and J by 4 bases, 5 bases remained unmatched. Per the germline V gene, CDR1 is LNHDA and CDR2 is SQIVND (reference sequence). DNA for the CDR3: TGTGCCAGCAGCGGGGTAGGCACCGGGGAGCTGTTTTTT. As protein: CASSGVGTGELFF.

This clone was detected only a few times. The gene calls are TRBV2 and TRBJ2-5, with D possibly TRBD1 on 6 matching bases. The CDR3 covers 13 residues. The germline V and J ends were trimmed by 5 bases and 4 bases, with 11 bases remaining between them. Looked up from germline, CDR1 is SNHLY and CDR2 is FYNNEI. CDR3 nucleotides: TGTGCCAGCAGTAGCGACAGGTTAGAGACCCAGTACTTC. This sequence encodes CASSSDRLETQYF.

The chain couples TRBV4-1 to TRBJ2-1, with a weak D call TRBD2 (5 bases). This CDR3 is built from 16 residues. The germline V and J ends were trimmed by 3 bases and 0 bases, with 12 bases remaining between them. The germline CDR1 and CDR2 sequences are MGHRA and YSYEKL. The CDR3 protein is CASSQMPGSSYNEQFF. CDR3 coding DNA: TGCGCCAGCAGCCAGATGCCGGGGAGCTCCTACAATGAGCAGTTCTTC.

The chain has TRBV28 and TRBJ2-7; perhaps TRBD1 as D (6 bases). Germline lookup yields CDR1 MDHEN and CDR2 SYDVKM. V was shortened by 2 bases and J by 6 bases, with 14 bases between the two germline ends. The CDR3 is 14 amino acids. The CDR3 protein is CASSLRGHALEQYF. The CDR3 region has the DNA TGTGCCAGCAGTTTAAGGGGACATGCGCTCGAGCAGTACTTC. Full variable domain (rest looked up from reference TRBV28 and TRBJ2-7): DVKVTQSSRYLVKRTGEKVFLECVQDMDHENMFWYRQDPGLGLRLIYFSYDVKMKEKGDIPEGYSVSREKKERFSLILESASTNQTSMYLCASSLRGHALEQYFGPGTRLTVT.

This clone was counted a few times. V usage is TRBV2 and J usage is TRBJ1-2; weak D call: TRBD1 (5 bases). Trimming stripped 7 bases from V and 7 bases from J, with 13 bases between. CDR3 length: 12 amino acids. In germline, CDR1 is SNHLY, CDR2 FYNNEI. The CDR3: CASNPDTGGYTF. The CDR3 DNA reads as TGTGCCAGCAACCCGGACACCGGTGGCTACACCTTC.

The rearrangement links TRBV6-1 to TRBJ2-5, with D maybe TRBD2 (6 bases). Trimming shortened V by 6 bases and J by 3 bases, and 14 bases separated the two germline ends. Germline lookup yields CDR1 MNHNS and CDR2 SASEGT. This CDR3 spans 14 amino acids. The CDR3 protein is CASSQGTFKETQYF. Written as DNA, the CDR3 is TGTGCCAGCAGCCAAGGGACTTTTAAAGAGACCCAGTACTTC.

CDR3 sequence (DNA): TGTGCCAGCAGCCGACGGGGGGGCCTTCCAGATACGCAGTATTTT. Encoded protein: CASSRRGGLPDTQYF. The J gene is TRBJ2-3, the V gene TRBV5-4; 8 nucleotides agree with TRBD2. The V segment lost 4 bases and the J segment 4 bases; nucleotides outside the gene matches: 8. Looked up from germline, CDR1 is SGHNT and CDR2 is YYREEE (reference sequence). The CDR3 consists of 15 residues.

This clone was recorded a few times. This chain joins TRBV5-4 and TRBJ2-5, with TRBD1 matching over 10 bases. The V segment lost 5 bases and the J segment 4 bases; nucleotides outside the gene matches: 5. The CDR3 runs 14 residues. The germline CDR1 and CDR2 sequences are SGHNT and YYREEE (reference sequence). CDR3 sequence (DNA): TGTGCCAGCAGAATAGACAGGGGGCGAGAGACCCAGTACTTC. Translated, it gives CASRIDRGRETQYF.

In this sample, this clone turned up a few times. V is TRBV30 and J is TRBJ1-1; weak D call: TRBD1 (5 bases). V lost 7 bases and J 0 bases, leaving 12 bases between the germline ends. The CDR3 runs 13 residues. Germline V CDR1 and CDR2: GTSNPN, SVGIG (reference sequence). CDR3 bases: TGTGCCTCCGAACCAGGGCTGAACACTGAAGCTTTCTTT. Encoded protein: CASEPGLNTEAFF.

The chain recombines TRBV27 with TRBJ1-4; a weak D match, TRBD1 (6 bases). Germline V gene sequence: CDR1 MNHEY, CDR2 SMNVEV (reference sequence). Between the trimmed V and J ends, which lost 5 bases and 2 bases, there was a span of 15 bases. The CDR3 covers 16 residues. The CDR3 DNA reads as TGTGCCAGCAGTCCGTTGTACAGGGACACTAATGAAAAACTGTTTTTT. Its translation: CASSPLYRDTNEKLFF.

In this sample, this clone turned up a few times. This chain connects TRBV27 to TRBJ2-1, with 7 bases lining up with TRBD1. With 6 bases clipped from V and 6 bases from J, the junction kept 11 bases outside the gene matches. There are 15 residues in the CDR3. Per germline, CDR1 MNHEY and CDR2 SMNVEV (reference sequence). In DNA form, the CDR3 reads TGTGCCAGCAGCGCATTGGACAGGTCGTCCAATGAGCAGTTCTTC. Protein sequence: CASSALDRSSNEQFF.

The V gene is TRBV5-4, the J gene TRBJ2-7, with TRBD1 identical over 11 bases. Losses at the gene ends were 4 bases for V and 10 bases for J; bases not matched to a gene: 10. Germline V lookup: CDR1 SGHNT, CDR2 YYREEE (reference sequence). This CDR3 region has 14 residues. The CDR3, as DNA: TGTGCCAGCAGCCCCCGAACGGGACAGGGGGAACAGTACTTC. It is translated as CASSPRTGQGEQYF. Looking up the rest from reference TRBV5-4 and TRBJ2-7 gives the full variable domain: ETGVTQSPTHLIKTRGQQVTLRCSSQSGHNTVSWYQQALGQGPQFIFQYYREEENGRGNFPPRFSGLQFPNYSSELNVNALELDDSALYLCASSPRTGQGEQYFGPGTRLTVT.

The CDR3 nucleotides are TGTGCCAGCGGTTTAGGAACCGCCGGGAACACTGAAGCTTTCTTT. Its translation: CASGLGTAGNTEAFF. The chain uses TRBV7-2 and TRBJ1-1; D call uncertain. Germline CDR1 is SGHTA and CDR2 is FQGNSA. Trimming shortened V by 8 bases and J by 1 base, and 17 bases separated the two germline ends. This CDR3 spans 15 amino acids.

The CDR3 loop is CASRSPTSTDTQYF. Here the CDR3 DNA reads TGTGCCAGCAGGTCCCCGACTAGCACAGATACGCAGTATTTT. The V gene is TRBV7-3, the J gene TRBJ2-3, with D unresolved. V lost 6 bases to trimming and J lost 0 bases, with 10 bases between them. The CDR3 is 14 residues long. Germline V gene sequence: CDR1 SGHTA, CDR2 FQGTGA.

This clone came up a few times. This rearrangement joins TRBV6-6 to TRBJ1-6; 7 positions match TRBD1. Trimming at V came to 5 bases and at J to 10 bases, leaving 11 bases not matched to a gene. The CDR3 has 15 amino acids. CDR1 and CDR2 (germline): MNHNY, SVGAGI (reference sequence). CDR3 sequence (DNA): TGTGCCAGCAGTACCAACAGGGGCCTTGGGTCACCCCTCCACTTT. Translated: CASSTNRGLGSPLHF.

This clone was observed a handful of times. This chain links TRBV5-1 with TRBJ2-5, with 8 positions matching TRBD2. CDR3 length equals 15 residues. Germline V gives CDR1 SGHRS, CDR2 YFSETQ. V was clipped by 4 bases and J by 5 bases; unmatched bases: 10. CDR3 DNA sequence: TGCGCCAGCAGCCAACCCGGGGGGGGGCCGGAGACCCAGTACTTC. Its translation is CASSQPGGGPETQYF. The variable domain in full, completed from reference TRBV5-1 and TRBJ2-5, reads KAGVTQTPRYLIKTRGQQVTLSCSPISGHRSVSWYQQTPGQGLQFLFEYFSETQRNKGNFPGRFSGRQFSNSRSEMNVSTLELGDSALYLCASSQPGGGPETQYFGPGTRLLVL.

The chain is built from TRBV19 and TRBJ2-1, with D possibly being TRBD2 (5 bases). There are 12 residues in the CDR3. The germline CDR1 and CDR2 sequences are LNHDA and SQIVND (reference sequence). Here the CDR3 reads CASREDYNEQFF. Here the CDR3 DNA reads TGTGCTTCCCGGGAAGACTACAATGAGCAGTTCTTC.

The sample holds a few counts of this clone. This specimen includes other DNA sequences encoding the same CDR3. The chain combines TRBV29-1 with TRBJ1-2; TRBD1 agrees at 10 bases. Germline V lookup: CDR1 SQVTM, CDR2 ANQGSEA. The CDR3 is 13 amino acids. Trimming took 4 bases from V and 4 from J; bases not matched to a gene: 3. The CDR3 DNA is TGCAGCGTTGGACAGGGGGCCGGCTATGGCTACACCTTC. It specifies CSVGQGAGYGYTF.

This clone was seen a handful of times. This rearrangement joins TRBV29-1 to TRBJ2-5, with 7 positions matching TRBD1. CDR1 and CDR2 from the germline V gene are SQVTM and ANQGSEA. Trimming took 4 bases from V and 4 from J; bases not matched to a gene: 3. The CDR3 totals 12 residues. The chain's CDR3 is CSVGGGVETQYF. The CDR3 bases are TGCAGCGTTGGAGGGGGCGTAGAGACCCAGTACTTC.

This clone has only a few counts. The CDR3 sequence is CALGGGGPNEQFF. For the CDR3, the DNA is TGTGCCCTTGGGGGCGGGGGGCCCAATGAGCAGTTCTTC. The chain links TRBV2 to TRBJ2-1; 8 nucleotides align to TRBD2. The CDR3 covers 13 residues. Unmatched junction bases numbered 9, after V lost 11 bases and J lost 6 bases. CDR1 and CDR2 from the germline V gene are SNHLY and FYNNEI.

The rearrangement uses TRBV15 and TRBJ2-5; 13 nucleotides agree with TRBD2. This CDR3 is 16 amino acids long. Per the germline V gene, CDR1 is LNHNV and CDR2 is YYDKDF (reference sequence). V was pared by 2 bases and J by 3 bases, with 3 bases of the junction left unmatched. The CDR3 protein is CATSRSGTSGKETQYF. Written as DNA, the CDR3 is TGTGCCACCAGCAGAAGTGGGACTAGCGGGAAAGAGACCCAGTACTTC.

The chain has TRBV18 and TRBJ2-5; TRBD1 agrees at 11 bases. Germline-derived CDR1 and CDR2 are KGHSH and LQKENI. The CDR3 loop spans 15 amino acids. The V gene end was trimmed by 5 bases and the J gene end by 3 bases; junction bases not matched to a gene: 5. In DNA, the CDR3 is TGTGCCAGCTCAATCGGACAGGGGGCGAAAGAGACCCAGTACTTC. Amino acid sequence: CASSIGQGAKETQYF. The full variable domain, with the rest looked up from reference TRBV18 and TRBJ2-5, is NAGVMQNPRHLVRRRGQEARLRCSPMKGHSHVYWYRQLPEEGLKFMVYLQKENIIDESGMPKERFSAEFPKEGPSILRIQQVVRGDSAAYFCASSIGQGAKETQYFGPGTRLLVL.

Comment on this clone: One junction end disagrees with the germline gene, perhaps due to a read error. V is TRBV9 and J is TRBJ2-2, with 13 nucleotides matching TRBD2. The CDR3 runs 16 residues. Germline lookup yields CDR1 SGDLS and CDR2 YYNGEE. CDR3 loop: CASSAGTSGVTVELFF. The CDR3 nucleotides are TGTGCCAGCAGCGCTGGGACTAGCGGGGTGACCGTGGAGCTGTTTTTT.

The chain employs TRBV29-1 and TRBJ2-3; possible D gene TRBD1, 7 bases. The CDR3 totals 15 residues. Between the trimmed V and J ends, which lost 1 base and 2 bases, there was a span of 13 bases. CDR1 is SQVTM and CDR2 is ANQGSEA in the germline V gene. CDR3 coding DNA: TGCAGCGTTGAAGGGGGCAGGGGGGACACAGATACGCAGTATTTT. Its translation is CSVEGGRGDTDTQYF.

Remarks on this clone: The junction departs from the called germline gene at one end, perhaps through a read error. This chain links TRBV7-2 with TRBJ1-3; D possibly corresponds to TRBD1 (5 bases). Germline-derived CDR1 and CDR2 are SGHTA and FQGNSA. This CDR3 spans 13 amino acids. For the CDR3, the DNA is TGTGCCAGCAGCTCCCGGGGCGGGGACGCCAGTAGTTTT. Its translation is CASSSRGGDASSF.

This clone was seen a handful of times. The rearrangement uses TRBV2 and TRBJ2-5; maybe TRBD2 (5 bases). Trimming stripped 7 bases from V and 5 bases from J, with 11 bases between. The CDR3 length is 12 residues. Germline CDR1 and CDR2: SNHLY and FYNNEI. In DNA, the CDR3 is TGTGCCAGCAAGGGAGCTTGGGAGACCCAGTACTTC. It is translated as CASKGAWETQYF.

The rearrangement joins TRBV30 to TRBJ1-6; D possibly corresponds to TRBD1 (5 bases). The CDR3 has 16 residues. Between the trimmed V and J ends, which lost 0 bases and 8 bases, there was a span of 17 bases. The V gene's germline CDR1 is GTSNPN and CDR2 SVGIG (reference sequence). The CDR3 sequence: CAWSVRSGQGDSPLHF. CDR3 nucleotide sequence: TGTGCCTGGAGTGTAAGGTCAGGCCAGGGCGATTCACCCCTCCACTTT.

The chain employs TRBV29-1 and TRBJ1-1; D unresolved. The germline V gene has CDR1 SQVTM and CDR2 ANQGSEA. The V gene lost 7 bases and the J gene lost 7 bases, with 13 bases spanning the gap. CDR3 length: 11 amino acids. For the CDR3, the DNA is TGCAGCGCCAACACAGAGCTTGAAGCTTTCTTT. The encoded protein is CSANTELEAFF.

The CDR3: CASSLGQGLSGYGYTF. The CDR3 bases are TGTGCCAGCAGCCTTGGACAGGGCCTTTCGGGCTATGGCTACACCTTC. V is TRBV7-9 and J is TRBJ1-2; TRBD1 matches 8 bases. The junction had 12 bases not matched to a gene; V was cut back by 5 bases and J by 4 bases. The germline V gene has CDR1 SEHNR and CDR2 FQNEAQ (reference sequence). This CDR3 has 16 amino acids.

This chain uses TRBV11-1 with TRBJ2-1; D remains ambiguous. V was shortened by 4 bases and J by 1 base, with 11 bases between the two germline ends. This CDR3 is built from 15 residues. Germline CDR1 is SGHAT and CDR2 is FQDESV (reference sequence). The CDR3 DNA follows: TGTGCCAGCAGCTCCACAGTTTCTTCCTACAATGAGCAGTTCTTC. Translating gives CASSSTVSSYNEQFF.